This entry is about one T cell receptor (beta chain). The antigen is not known. Primers used in a second PCR of roughly 7 to 12 cycles were a sample-barcoded 5' primer and a J-beta primer mix. TCRdb itself ran the 5' RACE reads through MiXCR, one entry per CDR3 protein. The sample carries around 1,000,000 distinct CDR3 sequences, 20% to 25% recorded once. The record originates from a study of blood T cells in healthy people across ages. Germline loops: CDR1 MGHRA, CDR2 YSYEKL. Trimming took 0 bases from V and 1 from J, leaving 15 bases between them. This CDR3 has 17 residues. The study, taken as a whole, reports: Estimated diversity across one million T cells was deemed an underestimate.

These records were also assigned to another study, of T cells of mothers and their children. This second study notes: Samples came from three healthy Caucasian mothers and their six children. RNA was extracted, and all of it went into cDNA synthesis at approximately 1.4 ug per 15 ul. It was related mother-child pairs that showed slightly higher overlap than unrelated pairs, without reaching significance.

The sample consisted of blood. The source is a girl aged 2-9 years in good health. J is TRBJ1-1 and V is TRBV4-1, with D unresolved. CDR3 in DNA: TGCGCCAGCAGCCAAGAGGTGTACGACATCTCGAACACTGAAGCTTTCTTT. This codes for CASSQEVYDISNTEAFF.